This T cell receptor (beta chain) emerged from a study of blood T cell repertoires in COVID-19. Turning to the study itself: Acute and convalescent COVID-19 specimens originated in the United States, Italy and Spain. Sources were T cells, B-cell-depleted T cells, or PBMCs; the material itself was cDNA or gDNA.

Per the germline V gene, CDR1 is SGHRS and CDR2 is YFSETQ. The CDR3 has 15 amino acids. The germline V and J ends were trimmed by 4 bases and 0 bases, with 14 bases remaining between them. In the original workflow: Nucleated cell counts were estimated from reference gene primer amplification. Method: immunoSEQ multiplex PCR; TCRdb's copy keeps in-frame clones and lacks some. V, J and clone size derive from that table, while D and trimming were established from the DNA sequence. The sample records 190,000 or so clones, around 90% being singletons. The sequencing input was PBMCs or T cells enriched from blood (not recorded which). The J gene is TRBJ2-7, the V gene TRBV5-1, with D maybe TRBD1 (5 bases). This clonotype originated in a woman younger than 30 who had recovered from COVID-19. The CDR3 here is CASSLPLTDSYEQYF. The CDR3 DNA follows: TGCGCCAGCAGCCTCCCATTGACAGACTCCTACGAGCAGTACTTC.